This is a list of T cell receptor beta chains from one sample in a study of tumor-infiltrating lymphocytes in primary liver carcinoma. From the multiplex PCR reads, TCRdb called clonotypes with MiXCR, one entry per CDR3 protein. In the table there are about 320,000 distinct CDR3 sequences, roughly two thirds of which are singletons. Sequenced input: peripheral blood. These receptors originate from a man in his forties with primary liver carcinoma and hepatitis B virus infection. The CDR3 runs from the conserved cysteine through the conserved F or W.

CDR3aa: CASSSPRTGSYEQYF
j_gene: TRBJ2-7
v_gene: TRBV28

CDR3aa: CASSHRQGQNSPLHF
j_gene: TRBJ1-6
v_gene: TRBV14

CDR3aa: CATISEGEGTGELFF
j_gene: TRBJ2-2
v_gene: TRBV28

CDR3aa: CVSSEEGYEKLFF
j_gene: TRBJ1-4
v_gene: TRBV11-1

CDR3aa: CASSLASGNIQYF
j_gene: TRBJ2-4
v_gene: TRBV7-9

CDR3aa: CASSWSRYSNQPQHF
j_gene: TRBJ1-5
v_gene: TRBV19

CDR3aa: CASSLYLGNNEQFF
j_gene: TRBJ2-1
v_gene: TRBV12-3/TRBV12-4

CDR3aa: CASSQTSGGVARDNVLTF
j_gene: TRBJ2-6
v_gene: TRBV4-2

CDR3aa: CASSLSGTSWMGGSQETQYF
j_gene: TRBJ2-5
v_gene: TRBV6-6

CDR3aa: CASSEEEVSSSYEQYF
j_gene: TRBJ2-7
v_gene: TRBV6-1

CDR3aa: CASASSGFTDTQYF
j_gene: TRBJ2-3
v_gene: TRBV19

CDR3aa: CASSLSVRHKQYF
j_gene: TRBJ2-7
v_gene: TRBV11-2

CDR3aa: CASRLTGGAPNTVELFF
j_gene: TRBJ2-2
v_gene: TRBV6-1

CDR3aa: CASRLMVGDEQFF
j_gene: TRBJ2-1
v_gene: TRBV12-3/TRBV12-4

CDR3aa: CASRQAKNEQFF
j_gene: TRBJ2-1
v_gene: TRBV28

CDR3aa: CASSINRGLDTQYF
j_gene: TRBJ2-3
v_gene: TRBV4-1

CDR3aa: CAISDSRGDYNEQFF
j_gene: TRBJ2-1
v_gene: TRBV10-3

CDR3aa: CASSYGDRVGDQFF
j_gene: TRBJ2-1
v_gene: TRBV6-6

CDR3aa: CASNQAGGQETQYF
j_gene: TRBJ2-5
v_gene: TRBV14

CDR3aa: CASSAMTGGVGYTF
j_gene: TRBJ1-2
v_gene: TRBV7-8

CDR3aa: CASSQVPAGGDNSPLHF
j_gene: TRBJ1-6
v_gene: TRBV4-3

CDR3aa: CASSSGLVETQYF
j_gene: TRBJ2-5
v_gene: TRBV5-5

CDR3aa: CAGRPLGQNNEQFF
j_gene: TRBJ2-1
v_gene: TRBV6-5

CDR3aa: CASNYIREQFF
j_gene: TRBJ2-1
v_gene: TRBV6-5

CDR3aa: CASSFRVTGELFF
j_gene: TRBJ2-2
v_gene: TRBV12-3/TRBV12-4

CDR3aa: CASSRSGGETQYF
j_gene: TRBJ2-5
v_gene: TRBV11-3

CDR3aa: CATGLASAPDTQYF
j_gene: TRBJ2-3
v_gene: TRBV24-1